This note documents a single T cell receptor (beta chain) sequence. The record originates from a study of blood T cell repertoires in COVID-19. Study details: PBMCs, B-cell-depleted T cells, or T cells were the source of the cDNA or gDNA that made up the material.

Original data processing: Estimates of nucleated cell counts were drawn from the amplification of reference gene primers. Some clones are missing from TCRdb's copy, which holds only in-frame ones; the method was immunoSEQ multiplex PCR. D and trimming come from the DNA, and the V and J calls and clone size come from that table. This table holds tens of thousands of clones, around 87% found once. The ends were cut back, 5 bases at V and 9 bases at J, with 14 bases in the middle. The CDR3 contains 13 residues. Germline V gene sequence: CDR1 MDHEN, CDR2 SYDVKM. Source material: peripheral blood. The V and J genes are TRBV28 and TRBJ1-5, with D unclear. This clonotype originated in a man between 50 and 59 years old with active or convalescent COVID-19. The CDR3, as DNA: TGTGCCAGCAGTCCCCTTGGCGCGGGGCCCCAGCATTTT. Protein sequence: CASSPLGAGPQHF.